This entry concerns a single T cell receptor (beta chain). The library targeted TCRbeta and was prepared with unique molecular identifiers. TCRdb recomputed calls from the PCR reads with MiXCR, one row per CDR3 protein. The sample records approximately 500,000 distinct CDR3 sequences, roughly 27% being singletons. The data belong to a study of T-cell reconstitution after alpha-beta-depleted transplantation in children. Germline V gene sequence: CDR1 ENHRY, CDR2 SYGVKD. V was clipped by 2 bases and J by 2 bases, with 4 bases between them. CDR3 length: 12 amino acids. Sequences were derived from PBMCs, sampled before TCRalphabeta/CD19-depleted stem cell transplant. V gene TRBV10-3 combines with J gene TRBJ2-7; no clear D gene. This clonotype originated in a boy under three years old with Wiskott-Aldrich syndrome, due to receive a stem cell transplant. The DNA of the CDR3 is TGTGCCATCAGTGAGACCCCCTACGAGCAGTACTTC. It specifies CAISETPYEQYF.